The clone carrying this T cell receptor (beta chain) was seen at least ten times. Its antigen is unknown. The record originates from a study of T cells after posttransplantation cyclophosphamide. Study-level results: Recipient CMV seropositivity and CMV reactivation strongly tracked TRB clonality.

This related bone marrow graft donor gave peripheral blood on the day of marrow donation. This table comes from immunoSEQ multiplex PCR, and its TCRdb copy is limited to in-frame clones, with some not included. This sample comprises under 15,000 clones, none seen once only. Germline values: CDR1 SEHNR, CDR2 FQNEAQ (reference sequence). The junction had 3 bases not matched to a gene; V was cut back by 5 bases and J by 6 bases. CDR3 size: 12 residues. What was sequenced was PBMCs. The sequence came from a woman aged 35 to 49 in good health, CMV-negative, and a related stem cell transplant donor. The chain couples TRBV7-9 to TRBJ1-1; 7 bases agree with TRBD1. The CDR3 reads CASSRTGAEAFF. Written as DNA, the CDR3 is TGTGCCAGCAGCCGAACAGGGGCTGAAGCTTTCTTT.